These T cell receptor beta chains were read from a single sample in a study of blood T cell repertoires in COVID-19. This table comes from immunoSEQ multiplex PCR, and its TCRdb copy is limited to in-frame clones, with some not included. Of more than 80,000 clones listed, approximately 85% are singletons. Sequences were obtained from peripheral blood. Receptor source: a woman of 80 years or more with COVID-19, enrolled during active disease. CDR3s include the opening cysteine and the closing phenylalanine or tryptophan. Fields, in order: D gene, J gene, CDR3 length, V gene, clone size, CDR3 DNA, CDR3 protein. A D gene is named only where the DNA matches it firmly. Clone sizes are given selectively: once, few, many, or a class where the clone is expanded.

- | TRBJ2-3 | 11 | TRBV2 | - | TGTGCCAGCAGTTACACAGATACGCAGTATTTT | CASSYTDTQYF
TRBD1 | TRBJ2-5 | 14 | TRBV19 | - | TGTGCCAGTCGCAGACAGGGGGCCGGAGAGACCCAGTACTTC | CASRRQGAGETQYF
- | TRBJ1-1 | 13 | TRBV30 | - | TGTGCCTGGAGTCAGGGTAGGGGCACTGAAGCTTTCTTT | CAWSQGRGTEAFF
- | TRBJ2-5 | 14 | TRBV19 | - | TGTGCCAGCCGGGGACTTCCAAGGTGGGAGACCCAGTACTTC | CASRGLPRWETQYF
TRBD1 | TRBJ1-5 | 17 | TRBV11-2 | - | TGTGCCAGCAGCTTAAGATTCTACAGGGGGACAAATCAGCCCCAGCATTTT | CASSLRFYRGTNQPQHF
- | TRBJ1-1 | 14 | TRBV19 | - | TGTGCCAGTAGTATTGCCTCCACCGAGGCTGAAGCTTTCTTT | CASSIASTEAEAFF
- | TRBJ2-4 | 14 | TRBV2 | few | TGTGCCAGCAGTGTCAGCGGAGCCAAAAACATTCAGTACTTC | CASSVSGAKNIQYF
- | TRBJ2-7 | 15 | TRBV6-2/TRBV6-3 | few | TGTGCCAGCAGTTACTCGAGTGCAGGAACCTACGAGCAGTACTTC | CASSYSSAGTYEQYF
- | TRBJ1-2 | 14 | TRBV5-4 | - | TGTGCCAGCAGCTGGGATATCGGGGGTTATGGCTACACCTTC | CASSWDIGGYGYTF
TRBD2 | TRBJ2-7 | 16 | TRBV18 | few | TGTGCCAGCTCACCACCCAGCGGGAGGCCCTACTACGAGCAGTACTTC | CASSPPSGRPYYEQYF
- | TRBJ1-6 | 14 | TRBV7-2 | - | TGTGCCAGCAGCTTAGCGCTCGGGAATTCACCCCTCCACTTT | CASSLALGNSPLHF
- | TRBJ2-7 | 12 | TRBV18 | - | TGTGCCAGCTCAACCGGACTGGGAGAGCAGTACTTC | CASSTGLGEQYF
TRBD2 | TRBJ2-7 | 15 | TRBV27 | - | TGTGCCAGCAGTTTAGGTAGCGGGAGGGCCAACGAGCAGTACTTC | CASSLGSGRANEQYF
TRBD1 | TRBJ2-7 | 15 | TRBV18 | - | TGTGCCAGCTCACCCTGGACAGGAGCAGCCTACGAGCAGTACTTC | CASSPWTGAAYEQYF
TRBD1 | TRBJ1-2 | 16 | TRBV19 | - | TGTGCCAGTAGCCTTCAAAGGACAGGGGAGACCTATGGCTACACCTTC | CASSLQRTGETYGYTF
- | TRBJ2-2 | 12 | TRBV9 | - | TGTGCCAGCAGCCCCATCCCCGGGGAGCTGTTTTTT | CASSPIPGELFF
TRBD2 | TRBJ2-3 | 17 | TRBV7-2 | - | TGTGCCAGCAGCTTAGTTAGCGGGGGGGCCGGCACAGATACGCAGTATTTT | CASSLVSGGAGTDTQYF
TRBD1 | TRBJ1-5 | 18 | TRBV13 | once | TGTGCCAGCAGCGTTGGAGGACAGGGGGCTAATAGCAATCAGCCCCAGCATTTT | CASSVGGQGANSNQPQHF
- | TRBJ1-1 | 13 | TRBV18 | - | TGTGCCAGCTCACCGAACAGGAACACTGAAGCTTTCTTT | CASSPNRNTEAFF
TRBD1 | TRBJ1-6 | 15 | TRBV7-2 | once | TGTGCCAGCAGCCCCCGGGGACAGGGAGGTTCACCCCTCCACTTT | CASSPRGQGGSPLHF
- | TRBJ1-1 | 11 | TRBV25-1 | - | TGTGCCAGCCGACGGACAGTTGAAGCTTTCTTT | CASRRTVEAFF
- | TRBJ2-2 | 15 | TRBV6-5 | few | TGTGCCAGCAGTTACTGGAGGGCCTACACCGGGGAGCTGTTTTTT | CASSYWRAYTGELFF
TRBD2 | TRBJ2-2 | 15 | TRBV7-2 | - | TGTGCCAGCAGCTTAGCAGCGGGGGTAAACGGGGAGCTGTTTTTT | CASSLAAGVNGELFF
- | TRBJ1-6 | 13 | TRBV6-5 | - | TGTGCCAGCAGTTACCGGGGGGGCTACACCCTCCACTTT | CASSYRGGYTLHF
TRBD1 | TRBJ2-7 | 14 | TRBV7-8 | - | TGTGCCAGCAGCTTGGACAGGGGGGTCTACGAGCAGTACTTC | CASSLDRGVYEQYF